This entry lists 5 T cell receptor beta chains sequenced from one sample in a study of chemoradiotherapy in HPV16-positive cancers. Using immunoSEQ multiplex PCR, the repertoire was profiled, and TCRdb retains in-frame clones only, with some absent. Counted here are some 70,000 clones, around nine tenths occurring once; the ten biggest clones make up 3.5% to 4.5%. This specimen was blood, taken from a patient who underwent chemoradiotherapy. These receptors originate from a human donor with HPV-associated anogenital cancer.

The V gene is TRBV9, the J gene TRBJ1-6; TRBD1 is a possible D gene (5 bases). The CDR3 covers 18 residues. Per the germline V gene, CDR1 is SGDLS and CDR2 is YYNGEE. Trimming shortened V by 2 bases and J by 3 bases, and 18 bases separated the two germline ends. The CDR3 loop reads CASSVDAGRLNYNSPLHF. Here the CDR3 DNA reads TGTGCCAGCAGCGTTGATGCGGGACGCCTAAACTATAATTCACCCCTCCACTTT.

The chain combines TRBV5-1 with TRBJ2-7; 12 bases match TRBD2. Germline V gene lookup returns CDR1 SGHRS and CDR2 YFSETQ. The ends lost 4 bases at V and 0 bases at J; junction bases unmatched: 5. CDR3 size: 16 residues. The CDR3: CASSAQTSGSSYEQYF. DNA of the CDR3: TGCGCCAGCAGCGCTCAGACTAGCGGGAGCTCCTACGAGCAGTACTTC.

This clone was observed once. Other DNA variants within this sample encode the same CDR3. The CDR3, as DNA: TGTGCCAGTAGTATTTACAATGAGCAGTTCTTC. Translated, it gives CASSIYNEQFF. This chain joins TRBV19 and TRBJ2-1; no reliable D call. In germline, CDR1 is LNHDA, CDR2 SQIVND (reference sequence). The CDR3 has 11 residues. The ends were cut back, 3 bases at V and 4 bases at J, with 1 base in the middle.

The chain combines TRBV15 with TRBJ1-4; maybe TRBD1 (6 bases). CDR1 LNHNV and CDR2 YYDKDF come from the germline V gene (reference sequence). CDR3 size: 14 residues. V dropped 5 bases and J dropped 7 bases, with 14 bases sitting between them. The CDR3 reads CATSPWGGREKLFF. In nucleotides, the CDR3 is TGTGCCACCAGCCCATGGGGGGGGCGTGAAAAACTGTTTTTT.

The CDR3 loop reads CASSHLGPPDTQYF. CDR3 nucleotides: TGTGCCAGCTCTCATTTGGGACCCCCAGATACGCAGTATTTT. The rearrangement joins TRBV18 to TRBJ2-3; D possibly matches TRBD1 or TRBD2 (5 bases each). The V end lost 6 bases, the J end lost 4 bases, and 14 bases lay between the germline ends. In germline, CDR1 is KGHSH, CDR2 LQKENI. CDR3 length: 14 amino acids.